Listed below are T cell receptor beta chains from one sample, sequenced in a study of CD8 T cells in Susac syndrome. A single record per CDR3 protein comes from TCRdb applying MiXCR to the immunoSEQ multiplex PCR reads. The table has about 130,000 distinct CDR3 sequences, over 90% seen once. Sequenced: CD8+ T cells from PBMCs. These receptors were collected from a human donor with Susac syndrome. CDR3s include the opening cysteine and the closing phenylalanine or tryptophan. The D gene is left open where the match is weak. Clone size is given for some rows only: seen once, a few or many times, or a class if the clone is expanded.

clone size: .; D gene: TRBD2; J gene: TRBJ2-1; V gene: TRBV4-1; CDR3 DNA: TGCGCCAGCAGCCACATTAGCGGGAGTTCCTACAATGAGCAGTTCTTC; CDR3 protein: CASSHISGSSYNEQFF
clone size: .; D gene: .; J gene: TRBJ2-7; V gene: TRBV29-1; CDR3 DNA: TGCAGCGTTGACCTCCGGACGGAGACCTACGAGCAGTACTTC; CDR3 protein: CSVDLRTETYEQYF
clone size: .; D gene: .; J gene: TRBJ2-3; V gene: TRBV28; CDR3 DNA: TGTGCCAGCAGTTTTGAGCCCGGGAACGTGGCAGATACGCAGTATTTT; CDR3 protein: CASSFEPGNVADTQYF
clone size: .; D gene: .; J gene: TRBJ2-3; V gene: TRBV29-1; CDR3 DNA: TGCAGCGTTGTTGCAGCATCAGGCACAGATACGCAGTATTTT; CDR3 protein: CSVVAASGTDTQYF
clone size: .; D gene: .; J gene: TRBJ2-1; V gene: TRBV3-1; CDR3 DNA: TGTGCCAGCAGCCCTATCCACCTCAATGAGCAGTTCTTC; CDR3 protein: CASSPIHLNEQFF
clone size: .; D gene: TRBD2; J gene: TRBJ2-3; V gene: TRBV5-6; CDR3 DNA: TGTGCCAGCAGCCTGGAGGATAGATACGGACTAGCGGACACAGATACGCAGTATTTT; CDR3 protein: CASSLEDRYGLADTDTQYF
clone size: few; D gene: TRBD1; J gene: TRBJ2-1; V gene: TRBV24-1; CDR3 DNA: TGTGCCACCACGACAGGGCATGAGCAGTTCTTC; CDR3 protein: CATTTGHEQFF
clone size: .; D gene: TRBD2; J gene: TRBJ2-7; V gene: TRBV27; CDR3 DNA: TGTGCCAGCAGTTTATCGGGGCTAGCGGCCTCCTACGAGCAGTACTTC; CDR3 protein: CASSLSGLAASYEQYF
clone size: .; D gene: .; J gene: TRBJ1-1; V gene: TRBV7-6; CDR3 DNA: TGTGCCAGCAAAGGTACAGGGAACACTGAAGCTTTCTTT; CDR3 protein: CASKGTGNTEAFF
clone size: .; D gene: TRBD2; J gene: TRBJ2-1; V gene: TRBV2; CDR3 DNA: TGTGCCAGCAGGGGGGGACTACACAATGAGCAGTTCTTC; CDR3 protein: CASRGGLHNEQFF
clone size: .; D gene: .; J gene: TRBJ2-1; V gene: TRBV12-5; CDR3 DNA: TGTGCTAGTGCATTAGGACTTAGCAATGAGCAGTTCTTC; CDR3 protein: CASALGLSNEQFF
clone size: .; D gene: TRBD2; J gene: TRBJ2-7; V gene: TRBV6-5; CDR3 DNA: TGTGCCAGCACTAGCGGGATATCTACCTACGAGCAGTACTTC; CDR3 protein: CASTSGISTYEQYF
clone size: .; D gene: .; J gene: TRBJ1-5; V gene: TRBV24-1; CDR3 DNA: TGTGCCACCAGTGATCGCCCCGCAGGGGATACCGTTAGCAATCAGCCCCAGCATTTT; CDR3 protein: CATSDRPAGDTVSNQPQHF
clone size: once; D gene: .; J gene: TRBJ1-1; V gene: TRBV7-9; CDR3 DNA: TGTGCCAGCAGCTTCAGGGGCGCTGAAGCTTTCTTT; CDR3 protein: CASSFRGAEAFF
clone size: .; D gene: TRBD2; J gene: TRBJ2-7; V gene: TRBV29-1; CDR3 DNA: TGCAGCGGATCGATAGCGGGAGACTCCTACGAGCAGTACTTC; CDR3 protein: CSGSIAGDSYEQYF
clone size: .; D gene: .; J gene: TRBJ2-7; V gene: TRBV28; CDR3 DNA: TGTGCCAGCAGCCCGACGGGACGGTTAGCCCCACTAACCTACGAGCAGTACTTC; CDR3 protein: CASSPTGRLAPLTYEQYF
clone size: .; D gene: TRBD2; J gene: TRBJ2-3; V gene: TRBV27; CDR3 DNA: TGTGCCAGCAGTTGGACTAGCGGGAGCGCAGATACGCAGTATTTT; CDR3 protein: CASSWTSGSADTQYF
clone size: .; D gene: .; J gene: TRBJ2-1; V gene: TRBV3-1; CDR3 DNA: TGTGCCAGCAGCCAAGATAACGAAGGGGACAATGAGCAGTTCTTC; CDR3 protein: CASSQDNEGDNEQFF
clone size: .; D gene: .; J gene: TRBJ2-2; V gene: TRBV10-3; CDR3 DNA: TGTGCCATCAGTGTGGCAGGGGGAGGCCTCACCGGGGAGCTGTTTTTT; CDR3 protein: CAISVAGGGLTGELFF